This TCR beta chain derives from a study of cytomegalovirus exposure and HLA in healthy donors. Overall study results and limits: TCR beta V- and J-gene trimming, according to a later analysis, was linked to a missense DCLRE1C variant.

CDR3 length: 13 residues. Germline V CDR1 and CDR2: SGHRS, YFSETQ. The V gene lost 5 bases and the J gene lost 4 bases, with 9 bases spanning the gap. Worth noting for this clone: The antigen remains unidentified.

The PCR employed 60 Vbeta primers together with 13 Jbeta primers. Generated by immunoSEQ multiplex PCR, the TCRdb table keeps only in-frame clones and is missing some. The repertoire holds 99,000 or so clones, with 60% to 85% as singletons. The J gene is TRBJ1-4, the V gene TRBV5-1; TRBD1 is a possible D gene (5 bases). The sample consisted of PBMCs. This sequence was found in a male donor in good health and CMV-seronegative. The CDR3 is CASSSDSNEKLFF. The DNA for the CDR3 is TGCGCCAGCAGTTCTGACAGTAATGAAAAACTGTTTTTT.